This T cell receptor beta chain originates from a study of T cell repertoires in cytomegalovirus infection. One entry per CDR3 protein results from TCRdb running MiXCR on the reads. This sample has around 210,000 distinct CDR3 sequences, with 6.5% found just once. Germline V gene data show CDR1 as SGHAT and CDR2 as FQNNGV. Trimming took off 3 bases at V and 2 bases at J, with 10 bases between the two ends. The CDR3 runs 14 residues. This clonotype was found many times. The origin of this receptor is a human donor in good health (CMV status not recorded). Some clones in this sample may be carry-over from other donors' samples. The chain carries TRBV11-2 and TRBJ1-1; D may be TRBD1 (5 bases). Sequencing was done on a sample of PBMCs. This chain's CDR3 is CASSFLDSNTEAFF. The CDR3 DNA follows: TGTGCCAGCAGCTTTCTCGACAGTAACACTGAAGCTTTCTTT.